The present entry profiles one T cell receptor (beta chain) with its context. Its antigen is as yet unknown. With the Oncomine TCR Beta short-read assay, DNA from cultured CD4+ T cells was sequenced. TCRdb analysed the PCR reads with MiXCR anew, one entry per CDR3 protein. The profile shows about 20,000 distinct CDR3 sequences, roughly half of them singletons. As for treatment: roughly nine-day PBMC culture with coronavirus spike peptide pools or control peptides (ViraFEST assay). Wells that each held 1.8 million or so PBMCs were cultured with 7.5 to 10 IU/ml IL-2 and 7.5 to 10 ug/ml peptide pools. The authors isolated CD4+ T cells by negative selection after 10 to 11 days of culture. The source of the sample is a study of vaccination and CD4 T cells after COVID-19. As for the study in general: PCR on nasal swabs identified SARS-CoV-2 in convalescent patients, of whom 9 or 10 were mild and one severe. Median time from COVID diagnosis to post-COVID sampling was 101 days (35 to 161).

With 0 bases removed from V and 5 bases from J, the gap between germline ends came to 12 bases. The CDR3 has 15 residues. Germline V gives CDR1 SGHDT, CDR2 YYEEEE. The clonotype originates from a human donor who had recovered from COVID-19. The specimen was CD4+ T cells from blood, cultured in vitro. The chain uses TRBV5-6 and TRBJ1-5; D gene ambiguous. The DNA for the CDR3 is TGTGCCAGCAGCTTGGGTGGGCAGACCTATCAGCCCCAGCATTTT. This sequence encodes CASSLGGQTYQPQHF.